Reported below is one T cell receptor (beta chain). Antigen: not known. The data were obtained in a study of CXCR3-negative and CXCR3-positive naive CD8 T cells. Overall study: Across all libraries, TRB reads numbered roughly 140 million, with about 1.5 +/- 0.3 million in each library. General study results and limits: Diversity in memory CD8+ cells fell much lower than the comparably high levels seen in both naive subsets. TRB CDR3s of CXCR3-positive naive cells were more hydrophobic than those of CXCR3-negative naive cells.

CD45RO-CCR7+CD27+CD95- defined naive CD8+ T cells. This CDR3 spans 15 amino acids. CDR1 WNHNN and CDR2 SYGVQD come from the germline V gene (reference sequence). The TRB libraries of cDNA were built by UMI-labeled 5' RACE. Following a re-call of the 5' RACE reads, TCRdb has one entry per CDR3 protein and lacks DNA. The table for this sample gives some 150,000 distinct CDR3 sequences. Input material: naive CXCR3+ CD8+ T cells from blood. Subset reported: CD45RO-CCR7+CD27+CD95- naive CD8+ T cells expressing CXCR3 (TNR3+). The receptor comes from a human donor in good health. Some clones in this sample may be carry-over from other donors' samples. The chain carries TRBV10-1 and TRBJ2-7; absent DNA, TCRdb's TRBD1 call cannot be checked. The CDR3 is CASSEVQGAPGEQYF.